The 10 T cell receptor beta chains below were found in one sample sequenced in a study of blood T cells in healthy people across ages (dated by TCRdb to the mid-2010s). Library preparation was by 5' RACE. Sequenced on an Illumina HiSeq 2500. A second PCR of roughly 7 to 11 cycles was performed with a sample-barcoded 5' primer and a J-beta primer mix. TCRdb passed the public sequencing reads through fastp at Q25 and MiXCR, retaining productive beta sequences. Merged by CDR3 protein, the rows form single entries marked with the most common genes and DNA. The sample has about 680,000 distinct CDR3 sequences on record, around half of them singletons. Jointly, the top ten make up about 32% of the sample. Source material: blood. The receptors derive from a woman in her sixties in good health.

This clonotype came up once. This chain connects TRBV28 to TRBJ2-7; 10 nucleotides align to TRBD2. CDR3 length: 15 amino acids. CDR1 is MDHEN and CDR2 is SYDVKM in the germline V gene. Unmatched junction bases numbered 3, after V lost 4 bases and J lost 0 bases. This CDR3 reads CASSSGTSVSYEQYF. The CDR3 DNA reads as TGTGCCAGCAGTTCCGGGACTAGCGTCTCCTACGAGCAGTACTTC.

This clonotype was picked up a small number of times. J is TRBJ2-1 and V is TRBV29-1; 12 bases map to TRBD2. CDR1 is SQVTM and CDR2 is ANQGSEA in the germline V gene. After removal of 7 bases from V and 8 bases from J, the junction contained 6 bases not matched to a gene. This CDR3 region has 13 residues. The CDR3 coding sequence is TGCAGCGCTCTGGGACTAGCGGGCTATGAGCAGTTCTTC. Amino acid sequence: CSALGLAGYEQFF.

This clonotype was seen more than once but under ten times. The CDR3 loop reads CASSQRQGWYEQYF. DNA of the CDR3: TGTGCCAGCAGCCAACGACAGGGATGGTACGAGCAGTACTTC. This sequence joins TRBV14 and TRBJ2-7; TRBD1 agrees at 7 bases. Germline lookup yields CDR1 SGHDN and CDR2 FVKESK. The CDR3 is made up of 14 amino acids. The V gene end was trimmed by 2 bases and the J gene end by 4 bases; junction bases not matched to a gene: 5. Together with reference TRBV14 and TRBJ2-7, the CDR3 gives the full variable domain: EAGVTQFPSHSVIEKGQTVTLRCDPISGHDNLYWYRRVMGKEIKFLLHFVKESKQDESGMPNNRFLAERTGGTYSTLKVQPAELEDSGVYFCASSQRQGWYEQYFGPGTRLTVT.

This clonotype was picked up a small number of times. This chain links TRBV20-1 with TRBJ2-4, with 7 bases matching TRBD1. The J call could be wrong; TRBJ2-7 is a better fit for the DNA end. CDR1 is DFQATT and CDR2 is SNEGSKA in the germline V gene (reference sequence). The CDR3 consists of 12 residues. The CDR3 sequence is CSAGDRNYEQYF. The CDR3 bases are TGCAGTGCTGGGGACAGAAACTACGAGCAGTACTTC.

This clonotype came up a few times. This sequence joins TRBV20-1 and TRBJ1-2, with 9 bases identical to TRBD1. This CDR3 is 13 amino acids long. From germline, CDR1 is DFQATT and CDR2 SNEGSKA (reference sequence). V lost 8 bases, J lost 0 bases, and 4 bases stayed unmatched. CDR3: CSPRQGANYGYTF. CDR3 coding DNA: TGCAGTCCGAGACAGGGGGCTAACTATGGCTACACCTTC.

This chain connects TRBV5-1 to TRBJ2-3; 8 nucleotides align to TRBD1. The trim removed 4 bases at V and 4 bases at J, leaving 11 bases unmatched. The CDR3 is 16 amino acids. Per germline, CDR1 SGHRS and CDR2 YFSETQ. CDR3 bases: TGCGCCAGCAGCGCCAATGGACAGGGTGAGGCAGATACGCAGTATTTT. This translates into CASSANGQGEADTQYF. Based on the CDR3 plus reference TRBV5-1 and TRBJ2-3, the full variable domain is KAGVTQTPRYLIKTRGQQVTLSCSPISGHRSVSWYQQTPGQGLQFLFEYFSETQRNKGNFPGRFSGRQFSNSRSEMNVSTLELGDSALYLCASSANGQGEADTQYFGPGTRLTVL.

The chain has TRBV6-5 and TRBJ2-7; a weak D match, TRBD2 (7 bases). CDR3 length equals 16 residues. V lost 0 bases and J 6 bases, leaving 18 bases between the germline ends. Germline-derived CDR1 and CDR2 are MNHEY and SVGAGI. The CDR3 nucleotides read TGTGCCAGCAGTTACTCGAGGGGGGGCGCTTGGAGCGAGCAGTACTTC. Translated, it gives CASSYSRGGAWSEQYF.

This clonotype was seen only a few times. The chain employs TRBV28 and TRBJ1-4; D is uncertain. Trimming removed 4 bases at V and 7 bases at J, with 16 bases between. The CDR3 is made up of 15 amino acids. Germline V CDR1 and CDR2: MDHEN, SYDVKM. The CDR3 loop is CASSSSGVDVEKLFF. CDR3 DNA: TGTGCCAGCAGTTCCTCCGGGGTTGATGTTGAAAAACTGTTTTTT.

The chain is built from TRBV29-1 and TRBJ2-5, with 7 bases lining up with TRBD2. V shed 0 bases and J 11 bases; nucleotides not matched to a gene: 15. CDR1 and CDR2 (germline): SQVTM, ANQGSEA. This CDR3 comprises 15 residues. The CDR3 region is CSVEDLAGVGDEQYF. The CDR3 DNA sequence: TGCAGCGTTGAAGATCTGGCGGGAGTCGGGGATGAGCAGTACTTC.

The rearrangement links TRBV4-1 to TRBJ1-5; possibly TRBD1 for D (6 bases). V lost 3 bases and J lost 3, with 12 bases in between. CDR1 and CDR2 (germline): MGHRA, YSYEKL. The length of the CDR3 is 15 residues. CDR3 bases: TGCGCCAGCAGCCACCGGGGGGCCTCCAATCAGCCCCAGCATTTT. Translated: CASSHRGASNQPQHF.